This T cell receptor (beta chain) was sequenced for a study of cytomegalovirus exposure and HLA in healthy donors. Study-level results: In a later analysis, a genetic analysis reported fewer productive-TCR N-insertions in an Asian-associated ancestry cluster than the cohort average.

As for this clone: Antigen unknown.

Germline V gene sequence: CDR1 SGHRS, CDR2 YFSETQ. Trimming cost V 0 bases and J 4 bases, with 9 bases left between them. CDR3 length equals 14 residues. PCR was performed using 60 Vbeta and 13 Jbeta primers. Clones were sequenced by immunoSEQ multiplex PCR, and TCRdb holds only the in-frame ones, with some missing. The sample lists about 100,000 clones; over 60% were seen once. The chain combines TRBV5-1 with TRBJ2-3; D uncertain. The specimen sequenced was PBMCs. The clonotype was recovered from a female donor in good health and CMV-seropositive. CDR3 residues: CASSLGAVPDTQYF. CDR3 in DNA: TGCGCCAGCAGCTTGGGGGCAGTTCCAGATACGCAGTATTTT.